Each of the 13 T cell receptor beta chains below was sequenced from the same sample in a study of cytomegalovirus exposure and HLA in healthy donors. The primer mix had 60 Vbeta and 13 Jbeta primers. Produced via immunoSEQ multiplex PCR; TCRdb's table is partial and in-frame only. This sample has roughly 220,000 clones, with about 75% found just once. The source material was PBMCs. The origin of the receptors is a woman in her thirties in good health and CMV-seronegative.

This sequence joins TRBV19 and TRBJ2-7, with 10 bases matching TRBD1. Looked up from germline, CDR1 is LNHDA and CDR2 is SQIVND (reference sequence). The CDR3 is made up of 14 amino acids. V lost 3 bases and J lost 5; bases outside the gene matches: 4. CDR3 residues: CASSMGQGWHEQYF. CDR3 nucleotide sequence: TGTGCCAGTAGTATGGGACAGGGGTGGCACGAGCAGTACTTC.

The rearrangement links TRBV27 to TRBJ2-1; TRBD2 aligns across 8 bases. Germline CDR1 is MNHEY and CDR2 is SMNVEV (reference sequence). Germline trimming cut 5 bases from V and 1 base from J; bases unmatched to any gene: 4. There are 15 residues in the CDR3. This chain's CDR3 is CASSPGLVSYNEQFF. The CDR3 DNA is TGTGCCAGCAGTCCGGGACTAGTGTCCTACAATGAGCAGTTCTTC.

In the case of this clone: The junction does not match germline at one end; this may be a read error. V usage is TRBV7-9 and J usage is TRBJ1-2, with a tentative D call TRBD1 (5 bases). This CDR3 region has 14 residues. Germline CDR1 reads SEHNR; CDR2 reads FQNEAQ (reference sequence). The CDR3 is CASSLAGFGDGYTF. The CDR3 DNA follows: TGTGCCAGCAGCCTAGCAGGGTTCGGGGATGGCTACACCTTC.

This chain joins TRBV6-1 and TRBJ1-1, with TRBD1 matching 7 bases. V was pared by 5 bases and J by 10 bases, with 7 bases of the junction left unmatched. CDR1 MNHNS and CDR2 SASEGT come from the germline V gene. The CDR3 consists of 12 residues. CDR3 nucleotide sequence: TGTGCCAGCAGTTCCCTGGGGACAGCAGCTTTCTTT. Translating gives CASSSLGTAAFF.

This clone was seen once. The CDR3 loop is CASINGHFPYEQYF. The DNA of the CDR3 is TGTGCCAGCATCAACGGTCACTTCCCCTACGAGCAGTACTTC. The J gene is TRBJ2-7, the V gene TRBV6-5; the D is unclear. There are 14 residues in the CDR3. The V gene lost 7 bases and the J gene lost 2 bases, with 15 bases spanning the gap. The V gene's germline CDR1 is MNHEY and CDR2 SVGAGI.

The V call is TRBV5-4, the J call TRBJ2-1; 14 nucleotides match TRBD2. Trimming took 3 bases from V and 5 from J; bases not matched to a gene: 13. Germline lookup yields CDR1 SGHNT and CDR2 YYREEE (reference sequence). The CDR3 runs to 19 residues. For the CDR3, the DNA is TGTGCCAGCAGCTCTGGGACTAGCGGGGGAATACCTGTGGACAATGAGCAGTTCTTC. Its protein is CASSSGTSGGIPVDNEQFF. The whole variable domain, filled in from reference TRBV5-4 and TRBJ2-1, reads ETGVTQSPTHLIKTRGQQVTLRCSSQSGHNTVSWYQQALGQGPQFIFQYYREEENGRGNFPPRFSGLQFPNYSSELNVNALELDDSALYLCASSSGTSGGIPVDNEQFFGPGTRLTVL.

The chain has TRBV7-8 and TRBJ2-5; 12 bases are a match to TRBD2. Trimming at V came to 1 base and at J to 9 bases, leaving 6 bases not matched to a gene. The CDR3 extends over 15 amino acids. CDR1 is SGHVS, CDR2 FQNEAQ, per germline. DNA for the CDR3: TGTGCCAGCAGCTTAGGACTAGCGGGGGACTTGGCCCAGTACTTC. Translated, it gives CASSLGLAGDLAQYF.

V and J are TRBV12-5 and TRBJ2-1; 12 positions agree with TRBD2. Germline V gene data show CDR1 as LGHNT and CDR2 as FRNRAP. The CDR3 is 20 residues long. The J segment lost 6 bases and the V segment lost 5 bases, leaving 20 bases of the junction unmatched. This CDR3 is CASGLRLAGVPVGIGNEQFF. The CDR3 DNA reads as TGTGCTAGTGGTCTGAGACTAGCGGGAGTACCTGTTGGCATTGGCAATGAGCAGTTCTTC.

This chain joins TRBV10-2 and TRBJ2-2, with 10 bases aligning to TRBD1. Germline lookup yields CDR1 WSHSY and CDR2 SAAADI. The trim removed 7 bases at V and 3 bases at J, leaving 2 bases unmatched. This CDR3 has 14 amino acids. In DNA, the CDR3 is TGCGCCAGCACTGACAGGGGGCACACCGGGGAGCTGTTTTTT. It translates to CASTDRGHTGELFF.

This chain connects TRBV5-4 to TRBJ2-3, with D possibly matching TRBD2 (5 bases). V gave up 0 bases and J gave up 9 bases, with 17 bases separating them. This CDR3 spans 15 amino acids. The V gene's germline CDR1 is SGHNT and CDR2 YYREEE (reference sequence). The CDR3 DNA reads TGTGCCAGCAGCTTGGCAAATATAGAAGGAGGCACGCAGTATTTT. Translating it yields CASSLANIEGGTQYF.

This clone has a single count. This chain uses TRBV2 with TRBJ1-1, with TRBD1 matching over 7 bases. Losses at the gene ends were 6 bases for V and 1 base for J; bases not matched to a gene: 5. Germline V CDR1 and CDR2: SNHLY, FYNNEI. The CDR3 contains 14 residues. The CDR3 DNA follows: TGTGCCAGCAGATACGGGACAGCGAACACTGAAGCTTTCTTT. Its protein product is CASRYGTANTEAFF.

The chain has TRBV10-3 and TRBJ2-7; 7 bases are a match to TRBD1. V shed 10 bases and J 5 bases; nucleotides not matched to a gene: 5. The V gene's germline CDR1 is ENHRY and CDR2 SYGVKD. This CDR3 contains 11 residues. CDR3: CATSTGDEQYF. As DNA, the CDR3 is TGTGCCACCTCAACAGGGGACGAGCAGTACTTC.

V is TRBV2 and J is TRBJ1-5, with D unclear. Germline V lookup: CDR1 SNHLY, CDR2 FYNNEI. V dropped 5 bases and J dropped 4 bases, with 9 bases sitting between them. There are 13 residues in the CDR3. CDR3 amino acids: CASSRTDNQPQHF. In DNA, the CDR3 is TGTGCCAGCAGTCGGACTGATAATCAGCCCCAGCATTTT.